This T cell receptor (beta chain) stems from a study of PD-L1 blockade in urothelial cancer. A note on this clone: The target antigen is unknown.

Whole-study results and caveats: Tumor-associated TCR clones expanded more in blood at 3 weeks in patients with durable benefit.

Sequenced by immunoSEQ multiplex PCR; TCRdb stores in-frame clones only, minus some. The sample holds 100,000 to 150,000 clones, roughly 82% seen once. Looked up from germline, CDR1 is MDHEN and CDR2 is SYDVKM. Losses at the gene ends were 6 bases for V and 2 bases for J; bases not matched to a gene: 10. This CDR3 is built from 16 residues. The time point denotes: peripheral blood 6 weeks after treatment start. The starting material was PBMCs, obtained around atezolizumab (anti-PD-L1) treatment. This clonotype was obtained from a man aged 50 to 59 with urothelial cancer. The chain is built from TRBV28 and TRBJ2-4; TRBD1 matches at 7 bases. CDR3 in DNA: TGTGCCAGCAGCCTCCCCGGGACAGTCACCAAAAACATTCAGTACTTC. Amino acid sequence: CASSLPGTVTKNIQYF.